This entry lists 26 T cell receptor beta chains sequenced from one sample in a study of blood T cell repertoires in COVID-19. Assay: immunoSEQ multiplex PCR; the TCRdb copy retains only in-frame clones and omits some. The sample includes about 350,000 clones, about 90% of them seen just once. Material: PBMCs or T cells enriched from blood (not recorded which). The receptors here all came from a woman aged 30 to 39 who had been exposed to COVID-19.

CDR3 coding DNA: TGCGCCAGCAGCCAAGATGAAGGACAGATCTATGGCTACACCTTC. Translated, it gives CASSQDEGQIYGYTF. This chain uses TRBV4-1 with TRBJ1-2; TRBD1 might be the D (6 bases). Germline assignment: CDR1 MGHRA and CDR2 YSYEKL. The CDR3 runs to 15 residues. V was clipped by 0 bases and J by 4 bases, with 12 bases between them.

This clone was detected only once. The rearrangement joins TRBV5-1 to TRBJ2-1; 7 positions match TRBD2. The ends lost 4 bases at V and 2 bases at J; junction bases unmatched: 12. In germline, CDR1 is SGHRS, CDR2 YFSETQ. The CDR3 consists of 17 residues. The chain's CDR3 is CASSPRPSGSPYNEQFF. The CDR3 DNA is TGCGCCAGCAGCCCCCGGCCTAGCGGAAGCCCCTACAATGAGCAGTTCTTC.

The chain links TRBV3-1 (or the pseudogene TRBV3-2) to TRBJ1-4, with a possible D match to TRBD1 (5 bases). The germline V gene encodes CDR1 LGHDT and CDR2 YNNKEL (reference sequence). The V gene lost 0 bases and the J gene lost 6 bases, with 11 bases spanning the gap. The CDR3 has 15 amino acids. The CDR3: CASSQDRAGYEKLFF. The CDR3 DNA follows: TGTGCCAGCAGCCAAGATCGGGCAGGGTATGAAAAACTGTTTTTT.

The CDR3 DNA reads TGTGCCAGCAAATCGGGCTCAGGGTTAGACACCGGGGAGCTGTTTTTT. Its protein is CASKSGSGLDTGELFF. This chain links TRBV7-6 with TRBJ2-2, with D possibly being TRBD1 (5 bases). The CDR3 covers 16 residues. Trimming removed 7 bases at V and 3 bases at J, with 18 bases between. Germline V gene sequence: CDR1 SGHVS, CDR2 FNYEAQ.

The chain recombines TRBV7-9 with TRBJ1-2, with TRBD1 identical over 7 bases. Per germline, CDR1 SEHNR and CDR2 FQNEAQ (reference sequence). V lost 8 bases, J lost 6 bases, and 9 bases stayed unmatched. CDR3 size: 13 residues. CDR3 sequence (DNA): TGTGCCAGCTCGACAGGGACGAATGATGGCTACACCTTC. It codes for CASSTGTNDGYTF.

This chain uses TRBV18 with TRBJ2-2, with D possibly being TRBD2 (5 bases). This CDR3 region has 14 residues. Germline assignment: CDR1 KGHSH and CDR2 LQKENI. Trimming took off 10 bases at V and 1 base at J, with 13 bases between the two ends. The CDR3 loop is CATRPAGNTGELFF. In DNA, the CDR3 is TGTGCCACCCGCCCGGCGGGGAACACCGGGGAGCTGTTTTTT.

This sequence joins TRBV5-1 and TRBJ1-5, with TRBD1 as a possible D gene (6 bases). The length of the CDR3 is 14 residues. The germline V gene has CDR1 SGHRS and CDR2 YFSETQ. V gave up 3 bases and J gave up 3 bases, with 10 bases separating them. The CDR3 DNA reads as TGCGCCAGCAGCTCCGGACAGTCCAATCAGCCCCAGCATTTT. This codes for CASSSGQSNQPQHF.

The CDR3 here is CASSPPRRAPEAFF. CDR3 DNA: TGTGCCAGCAGCCCGCCAAGGAGAGCACCTGAAGCTTTCTTT. The chain uses TRBV11-2 and TRBJ1-1; D not certain. This CDR3 spans 14 amino acids. The V and J ends lost 5 bases and 6 bases respectively, with 16 bases between them. In germline, CDR1 is SGHAT, CDR2 FQNNGV.

This clone was recorded once. V usage is TRBV5-8 and J usage is TRBJ2-3; 16 nucleotides align to TRBD2. CDR1 SGHTS and CDR2 YDEGEE come from the germline V gene. The V and J ends lost 10 bases and 4 bases, in that order; junction bases with no gene match: 18. The CDR3 is made up of 19 amino acids. CDR3 in DNA: TGTGCCTCTCAACGTCCAGGAGGGACTAGCGGGAGGGGTGCAGATACGCAGTATTTT. This sequence encodes CASQRPGGTSGRGADTQYF.

The chain carries TRBV28 and TRBJ1-5, with 8 bases aligning to TRBD1. The CDR3 is made up of 19 amino acids. Losses at the gene ends were 4 bases for V and 0 bases for J; bases not matched to a gene: 14. Per the germline V gene, CDR1 is MDHEN and CDR2 is SYDVKM. DNA for the CDR3: TGTGCCAGCAGTTCGTTGACAGGGGAGGTCTCGTATAGCAATCAGCCCCAGCATTTT. This translates into CASSSLTGEVSYSNQPQHF.

The rearrangement uses TRBV25-1 and TRBJ2-1; D unclear. The V gene's germline CDR1 is MGHDK and CDR2 SYGVNS. This CDR3 has 11 amino acids. Trimming pared 3 bases from V and 10 bases from J, leaving 7 bases between. CDR3: CASSEGSEQFF. The CDR3 nucleotides read TGTGCCAGCAGTGAGGGCAGCGAGCAGTTCTTC.

This clone has a handful of counts. V gene TRBV10-3 combines with J gene TRBJ2-3, with D maybe TRBD2 (5 bases). Trimming stripped 5 bases from V and 0 bases from J, with 15 bases between. CDR1 is ENHRY and CDR2 is SYGVKD in the germline V gene. This CDR3 contains 16 residues. The CDR3 here is CAISPRAESSTDTQYF. The CDR3 DNA sequence: TGTGCCATCAGTCCTAGAGCGGAATCTAGCACAGATACGCAGTATTTT.

The V call is TRBV19, the J call TRBJ2-7; D perhaps matches TRBD1 (5 bases). This CDR3 is 13 amino acids long. Germline CDR1 and CDR2: LNHDA and SQIVND (reference sequence). Trimming cost V 3 bases and J 4 bases, with 10 bases left between them. The CDR3 DNA is TGTGCCAGTAGTATCGACAGAGCTTACGAGCAGTACTTC. Protein sequence: CASSIDRAYEQYF.

As regards this clone: The same CDR3 can be traced to other DNA sequences in this sample. J is TRBJ2-2 and V is TRBV7-3, with TRBD1 identical over 7 bases. J lost 2 bases, V lost 2 bases, and 2 bases had no gene match. Germline CDR1 is SGHTA and CDR2 is FQGTGA. CDR3 length equals 15 residues. The CDR3 loop reads CASSLGTANTGELFF. In DNA, the CDR3 is TGTGCCAGCAGCTTAGGGACAGCTAACACCGGGGAGCTGTTTTTT.

This clone was seen once. This chain's CDR3 is CASSDGVAGAVDTQYF. The CDR3 DNA sequence: TGCGCCAGCAGTGATGGAGTAGCGGGAGCCGTTGATACGCAGTATTTT. The chain uses TRBV10-2 and TRBJ2-3; 9 nucleotides match TRBD2. Germline loops: CDR1 WSHSY, CDR2 SAAADI. V shed 3 bases and J 6 bases; nucleotides not matched to a gene: 10. This CDR3 region has 16 residues.

The chain joins TRBV19 to TRBJ2-1; 13 bases agree with TRBD2. There are 15 residues in the CDR3. CDR1 and CDR2 (germline): LNHDA, SQIVND (reference sequence). The V and J ends lost 4 bases and 9 bases, in that order; junction bases with no gene match: 6. This CDR3 reads CASSRTSGRATEQFF. CDR3 DNA: TGTGCCAGTAGTAGAACTAGCGGGAGGGCCACTGAGCAGTTCTTC.

The chain links TRBV11-2 to TRBJ1-2; D gene ambiguous. CDR3 size: 13 residues. V lost 5 bases to trimming and J lost 3 bases, with 10 bases between them. The V gene's germline CDR1 is SGHAT and CDR2 FQNNGV. Here the CDR3 reads CASSHVPDYGYTF. The CDR3 DNA reads TGTGCCAGCAGCCATGTCCCGGACTATGGCTACACCTTC.

The chain couples TRBV27 to TRBJ1-1; 9 positions match TRBD1. The germline CDR1 and CDR2 sequences are MNHEY and SMNVEV (reference sequence). The CDR3 runs 13 residues. V lost 6 bases to trimming and J lost 4 bases; unmatched junction nucleotides: 3. CDR3 coding DNA: TGTGCCAGCAGAGGGACAGGGAGCACTGAAGCTTTCTTT. It specifies CASRGTGSTEAFF.

This sequence joins TRBV19 and TRBJ2-3, with D possibly being TRBD2 (6 bases). Germline CDR1 and CDR2: LNHDA and SQIVND (reference sequence). This CDR3 spans 15 amino acids. Between the trimmed V and J ends, which lost 5 bases and 0 bases, there was a span of 12 bases. The CDR3 sequence: CASSPWRVSTDTQYF. The CDR3 coding sequence is TGTGCCAGTAGTCCATGGAGGGTCAGCACAGATACGCAGTATTTT.

The chain links TRBV7-3 to TRBJ2-1, with TRBD2 identical over 9 bases. J lost 5 bases, V lost 3 bases, and 2 bases had no gene match. Germline assignment: CDR1 SGHTA and CDR2 FQGTGA. CDR3 length equals 14 residues. The CDR3 sequence is CASSLGTSHNEQFF. Here the CDR3 DNA reads TGTGCCAGCAGCTTGGGGACTAGCCACAATGAGCAGTTCTTC.

The chain joins TRBV6-5 to TRBJ2-3; D gene unclear. Trimming left V 4 bases short and J 2 bases short, with 10 bases between. CDR1 and CDR2 (germline): MNHEY, SVGAGI. The CDR3 covers 14 residues. CDR3 region: CASSSRAFTDTQYF. The DNA for the CDR3 is TGTGCCAGCAGTTCCAGAGCGTTCACAGATACGCAGTATTTT.

This chain joins TRBV10-3 and TRBJ2-5; D is ambiguous. This CDR3 spans 14 amino acids. V lost 0 bases, J lost 4 bases, and 9 bases lay in between. Germline assignment: CDR1 ENHRY and CDR2 SYGVKD. The CDR3 DNA follows: TGTGCCATCAGTGAGTCCGGCAGGTTAGAGACCCAGTACTTC. Its translation: CAISESGRLETQYF.

This chain uses TRBV13 with TRBJ2-3; the match to TRBD2 covers 12 bases. Germline V gene lookup returns CDR1 PRHDT and CDR2 FYEKMQ (reference sequence). V lost 5 bases, J lost 7 bases, and 7 bases stayed unmatched. This CDR3 contains 15 residues. The CDR3 protein is CASSPSTSGRNTQYF. The CDR3 nucleotides read TGTGCCAGCAGCCCATCTACTAGCGGGAGGAATACGCAGTATTTT. Looking up the rest from reference TRBV13 and TRBJ2-3 gives the full variable domain: AAGVIQSPRHLIKEKRETATLKCYPIPRHDTVYWYQQGPGQDPQFLISFYEKMQSDKGSIPDRFSAQQFSDYHSELNMSSLELGDSALYFCASSPSTSGRNTQYFGPGTRLTVL.

The chain employs TRBV10-2 and TRBJ2-4, with D possibly TRBD1 on 6 matching bases. Germline V gene data show CDR1 as WSHSY and CDR2 as SAAADI. The CDR3 runs to 11 residues. V dropped 7 bases and J dropped 8 bases, with 9 bases sitting between them. CDR3 residues: CASKDSYIQYF. DNA of the CDR3: TGCGCCAGCAAGGACAGCTACATTCAGTACTTC.

The V gene is TRBV12-5, the J gene TRBJ2-3; 8 bases fit TRBD1. The CDR3 length is 14 residues. V was pared by 5 bases and J by 7 bases, with 8 bases of the junction left unmatched. From germline, CDR1 is LGHNT and CDR2 FRNRAP. CDR3 in DNA: TGTGCTAGTGGTCCCTGGACAGGGAAAAATACGCAGTATTTT. It encodes CASGPWTGKNTQYF.

The J gene is TRBJ2-7, the V gene TRBV30; TRBD1 aligns across 7 bases. CDR1 is GTSNPN, CDR2 SVGIG, per germline (reference sequence). V shed 3 bases, J shed 6 bases, and the junction held 14 bases outside the gene matches. This CDR3 spans 15 amino acids. DNA for the CDR3: TGTGCCTGGAGCGCAGGAAGAGACAGGGCGGGCGAGCAGTACTTC. Amino acids: CAWSAGRDRAGEQYF.